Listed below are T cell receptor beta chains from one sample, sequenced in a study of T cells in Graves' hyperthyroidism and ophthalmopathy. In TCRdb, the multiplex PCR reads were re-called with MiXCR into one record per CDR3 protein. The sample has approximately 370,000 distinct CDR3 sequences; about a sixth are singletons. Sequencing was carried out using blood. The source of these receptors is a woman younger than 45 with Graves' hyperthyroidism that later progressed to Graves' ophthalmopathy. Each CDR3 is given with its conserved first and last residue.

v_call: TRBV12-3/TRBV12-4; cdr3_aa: CASRQTGTPGYTF
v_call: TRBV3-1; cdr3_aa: CASSRTGSSGNTIYF
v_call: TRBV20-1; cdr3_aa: CSAAQGMRNQPQHF
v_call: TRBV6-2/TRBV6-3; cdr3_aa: CASSYSMYGTSGGYEQYF
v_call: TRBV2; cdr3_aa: CASSERAGGSLDTQYF
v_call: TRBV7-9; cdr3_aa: CASSQTGLEAQGGTDTQYF
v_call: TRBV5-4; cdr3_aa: CASSSGQGDSPLHF
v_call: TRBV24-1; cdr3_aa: CATSDLDRGPFSYTF
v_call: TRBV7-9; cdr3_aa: CASSEPNLYEQYF
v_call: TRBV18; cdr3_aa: CASSPDAGIYGYTF
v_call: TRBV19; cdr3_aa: CASSIRSSGNEQFF